This T cell receptor beta chain stems from a study of blood T cell repertoires in COVID-19. About the study: PBMCs, B-cell-depleted T cells, or T cells provided the cDNA or gDNA that made up the material.

Original processing methods: Estimation of nucleated cell counts was performed using reference gene primer amplification. TCRdb's table, derived via immunoSEQ multiplex PCR, lists solely in-frame clones and lacks some. That table furnishes V, J and clone size, whereas the DNA furnished D and trimming. This table holds under 250,000 clones, around 87% found once. This CDR3 has 15 amino acids. Germline lookup yields CDR1 SGHDT and CDR2 YYEEEE. Trimming removed 0 bases from V and 4 bases from J; junction bases left unmatched: 6. The source material was peripheral blood. The chain has TRBV5-6 and TRBJ1-2, with 7 bases fitting TRBD1. The TCR sequence derives from a woman aged 70-85 years with active or convalescent COVID-19. The CDR3 region has the DNA TGTGCCAGCAGCTTGGCGGGTGACAGGGCCTATGGCTACACCTTC. This translates into CASSLAGDRAYGYTF.